The sequence of this T cell receptor (beta chain) was determined in a study of T-cell reconstitution after alpha-beta-depleted transplantation in children. Study-wide results and caveats: From surviving recipient T cells and thymic progenitors came the high day-60 TCRbeta diversity observed in some patients. At around two months after transplant, the alpha-beta T cells were reportedly derived from several hundred expanded clones that came from non-depleted graft cells. T-cell counts and diversity at one year post-transplant came mainly from newly produced T cells.

The CDR3 sequence is 15 residues long. Germline CDR1 reads SGHRS; CDR2 reads YFSETQ. V dropped 4 bases and J dropped 1; count of bases not matched to a gene: 5. The table lists this clonotype with many counts. The antigen is unknown. Preparation of the TCRbeta library was carried out with unique molecular identifiers. Using its own MiXCR run on the PCR reads, TCRdb lists one record per CDR3 protein. The sample contains approximately 650,000 distinct CDR3 sequences, around 12% of which appear only once. The sequencing used PBMCs, collected before TCRalphabeta/CD19-depleted stem cell transplant. The clonotype originates from a girl aged 2-10 years with congenital amegakaryocytic thrombocytopenia, due to receive a stem cell transplant. The V and J genes are TRBV5-1 and TRBJ2-1; 7 bases match TRBD2. The CDR3, as DNA: TGCGCCAGCAGCCCAGCGGGAAGGTCCTACAATGAGCAGTTCTTC. This gives the protein CASSPAGRSYNEQFF.